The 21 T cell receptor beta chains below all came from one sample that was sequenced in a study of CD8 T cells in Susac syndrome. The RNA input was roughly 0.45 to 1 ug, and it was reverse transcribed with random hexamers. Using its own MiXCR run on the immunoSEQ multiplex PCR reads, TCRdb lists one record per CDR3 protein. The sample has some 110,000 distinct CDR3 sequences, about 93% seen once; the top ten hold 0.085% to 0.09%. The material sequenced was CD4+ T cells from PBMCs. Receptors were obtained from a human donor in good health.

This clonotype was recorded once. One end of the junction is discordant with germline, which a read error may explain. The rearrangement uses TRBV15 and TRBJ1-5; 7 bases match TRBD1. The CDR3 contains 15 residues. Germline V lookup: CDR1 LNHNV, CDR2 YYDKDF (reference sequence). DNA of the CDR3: TGTGCCACCAGAAGAGGGGGCGACGGCAATCAGCCCCAGCATTTT. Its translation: CATRRGGDGNQPQHF.

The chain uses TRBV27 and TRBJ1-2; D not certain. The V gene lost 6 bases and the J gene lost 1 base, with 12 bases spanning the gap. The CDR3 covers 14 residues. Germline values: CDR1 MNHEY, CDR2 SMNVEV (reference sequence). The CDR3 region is CASSSHAGNYGYTF. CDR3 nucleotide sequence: TGTGCCAGCAGCTCCCATGCCGGTAACTATGGCTACACCTTC.

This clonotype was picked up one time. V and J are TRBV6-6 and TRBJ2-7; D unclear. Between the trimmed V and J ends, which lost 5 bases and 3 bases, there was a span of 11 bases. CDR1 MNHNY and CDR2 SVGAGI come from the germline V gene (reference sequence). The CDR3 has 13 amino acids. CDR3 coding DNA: TGTGCCAGCAGTGCCGCTAGGAACTACGAGCAGTACTTC. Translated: CASSAARNYEQYF.

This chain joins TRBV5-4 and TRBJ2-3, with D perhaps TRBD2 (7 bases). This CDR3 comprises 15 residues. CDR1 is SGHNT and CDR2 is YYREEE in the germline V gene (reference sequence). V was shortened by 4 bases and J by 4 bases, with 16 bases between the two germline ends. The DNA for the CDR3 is TGTGCCAGCAGCAGGGGGGGCCAGGGCGCAGATACGCAGTATTTT. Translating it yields CASSRGGQGADTQYF.

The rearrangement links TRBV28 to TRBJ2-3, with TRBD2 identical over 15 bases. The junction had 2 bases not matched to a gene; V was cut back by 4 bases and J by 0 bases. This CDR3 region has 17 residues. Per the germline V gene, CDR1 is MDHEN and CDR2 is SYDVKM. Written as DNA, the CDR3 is TGTGCCAGCAGTTCGGGACTAGCGGGAGGTAGCACAGATACGCAGTATTTT. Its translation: CASSSGLAGGSTDTQYF.

For the CDR3, the DNA is TGTGCCAGCAGTCGCACAACAGGGAGCTCTGGAAACACCATATATTTT. Its protein is CASSRTTGSSGNTIYF. V and J are TRBV12-3 or TRBV12-4 and TRBJ1-3, with a weak D call TRBD1 (6 bases). Trimming left V 5 bases short and J 0 bases short, with 14 bases between. CDR3 length: 16 amino acids.

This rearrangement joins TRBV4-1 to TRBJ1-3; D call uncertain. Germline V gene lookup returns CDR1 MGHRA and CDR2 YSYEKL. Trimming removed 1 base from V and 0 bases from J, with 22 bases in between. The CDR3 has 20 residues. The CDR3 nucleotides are TGCGCCAGCAGCCAAGGAAGGAACGGTAAAACAGTTTCCTCTGGAAACACCATATATTTT. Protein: CASSQGRNGKTVSSGNTIYF.

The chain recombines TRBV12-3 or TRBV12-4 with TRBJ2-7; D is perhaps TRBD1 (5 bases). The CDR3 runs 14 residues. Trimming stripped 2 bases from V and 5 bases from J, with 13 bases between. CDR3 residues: CASSLTGRGDEQYF. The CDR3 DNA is TGTGCCAGCAGTTTAACAGGCCGTGGGGACGAGCAGTACTTC.

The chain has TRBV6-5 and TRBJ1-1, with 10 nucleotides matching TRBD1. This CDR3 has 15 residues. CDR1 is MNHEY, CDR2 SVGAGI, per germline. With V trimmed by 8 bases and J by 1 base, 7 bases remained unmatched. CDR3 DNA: TGTGCCAGCGGAAAGCGGGACAGGGGGAACACTGAAGCTTTCTTT. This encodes CASGKRDRGNTEAFF.

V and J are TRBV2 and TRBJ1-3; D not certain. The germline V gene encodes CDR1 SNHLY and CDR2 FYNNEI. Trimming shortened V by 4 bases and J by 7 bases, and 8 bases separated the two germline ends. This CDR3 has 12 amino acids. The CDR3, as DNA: TGTGCCAGCAGTGCTTCGGGGAACACCATATATTTT. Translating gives CASSASGNTIYF.

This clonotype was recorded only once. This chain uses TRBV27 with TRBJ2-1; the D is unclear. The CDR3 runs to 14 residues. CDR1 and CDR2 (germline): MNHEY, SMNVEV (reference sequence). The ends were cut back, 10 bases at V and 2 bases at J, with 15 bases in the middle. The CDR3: CATLIQSPYNEQFF. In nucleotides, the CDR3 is TGTGCCACCCTCATACAGAGTCCCTACAATGAGCAGTTCTTC.

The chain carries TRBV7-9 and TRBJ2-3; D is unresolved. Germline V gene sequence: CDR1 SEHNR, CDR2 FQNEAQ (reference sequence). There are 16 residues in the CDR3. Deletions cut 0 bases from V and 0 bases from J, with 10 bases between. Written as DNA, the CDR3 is TGTGCCAGCAGCTTAGCGGCGGACGCCAGCACAGATACGCAGTATTTT. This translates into CASSLAADASTDTQYF.

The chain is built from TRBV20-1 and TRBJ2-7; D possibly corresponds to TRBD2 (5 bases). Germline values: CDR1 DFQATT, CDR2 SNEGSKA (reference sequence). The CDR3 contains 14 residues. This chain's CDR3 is CSASRRTLYHEQYF. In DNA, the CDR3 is TGCAGCGCCTCGAGGAGGACCCTCTACCACGAGCAGTACTTC.

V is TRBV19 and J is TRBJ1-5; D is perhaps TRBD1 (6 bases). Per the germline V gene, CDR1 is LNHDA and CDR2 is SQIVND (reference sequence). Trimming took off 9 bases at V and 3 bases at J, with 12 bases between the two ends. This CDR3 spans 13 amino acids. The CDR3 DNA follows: TGTGCCAGCTCGGACAGCTTCAATCAGCCCCAGCATTTT. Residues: CASSDSFNQPQHF.

CDR3 in DNA: TGTGCCAGCAGCCGAGCGGAGGGCTACGAGCAGTACTTC. Translated: CASSRAEGYEQYF. The chain combines TRBV3-1 with TRBJ2-7, with D perhaps TRBD2 (6 bases). Germline loops: CDR1 LGHDT, CDR2 YNNKEL (reference sequence). The CDR3 runs 13 residues. V was clipped by 4 bases and J by 3 bases, with 10 bases between them.

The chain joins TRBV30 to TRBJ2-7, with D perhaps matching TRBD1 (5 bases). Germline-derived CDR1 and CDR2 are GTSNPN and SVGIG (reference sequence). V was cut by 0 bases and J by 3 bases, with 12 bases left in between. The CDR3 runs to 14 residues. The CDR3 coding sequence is TGTGCCTGGAGTGTAATGGACAAATACTACGAGCAGTACTTC. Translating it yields CAWSVMDKYYEQYF.

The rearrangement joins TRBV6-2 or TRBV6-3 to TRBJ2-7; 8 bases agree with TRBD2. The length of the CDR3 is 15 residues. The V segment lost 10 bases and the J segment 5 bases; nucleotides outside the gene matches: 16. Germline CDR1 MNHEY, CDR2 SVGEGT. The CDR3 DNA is TGTGCCACCTCGAACCCCGGCGGGGGGTCGGACGAGCAGTACTTC. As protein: CATSNPGGGSDEQYF.

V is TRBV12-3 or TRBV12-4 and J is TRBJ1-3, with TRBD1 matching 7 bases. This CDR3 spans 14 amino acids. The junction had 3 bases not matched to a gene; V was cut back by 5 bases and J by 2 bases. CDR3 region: CASSGRGAGNTIYF. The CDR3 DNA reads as TGTGCCAGCAGTGGCAGGGGGGCTGGAAACACCATATATTTT.

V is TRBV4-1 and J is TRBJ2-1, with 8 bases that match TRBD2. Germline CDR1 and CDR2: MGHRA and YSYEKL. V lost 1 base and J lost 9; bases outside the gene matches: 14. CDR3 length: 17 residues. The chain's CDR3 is CASSQGGYERETVEQFF. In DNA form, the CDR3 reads TGCGCCAGCAGCCAAGGGGGGTATGAGCGGGAGACAGTTGAGCAGTTCTTC.

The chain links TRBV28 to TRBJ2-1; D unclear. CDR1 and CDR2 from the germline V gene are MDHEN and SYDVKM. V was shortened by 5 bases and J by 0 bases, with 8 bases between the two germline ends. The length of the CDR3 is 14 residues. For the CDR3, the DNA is TGTGCCAGCAGTCCTCCCTTCTCCTACAATGAGCAGTTCTTC. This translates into CASSPPFSYNEQFF.

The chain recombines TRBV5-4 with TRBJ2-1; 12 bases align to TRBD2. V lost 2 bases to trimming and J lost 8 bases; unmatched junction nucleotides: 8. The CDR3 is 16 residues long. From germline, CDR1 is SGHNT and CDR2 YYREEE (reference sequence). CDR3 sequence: CASSLLAGGLGDEQFF. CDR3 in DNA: TGTGCCAGCAGCTTACTAGCGGGAGGCTTGGGTGATGAGCAGTTCTTC.